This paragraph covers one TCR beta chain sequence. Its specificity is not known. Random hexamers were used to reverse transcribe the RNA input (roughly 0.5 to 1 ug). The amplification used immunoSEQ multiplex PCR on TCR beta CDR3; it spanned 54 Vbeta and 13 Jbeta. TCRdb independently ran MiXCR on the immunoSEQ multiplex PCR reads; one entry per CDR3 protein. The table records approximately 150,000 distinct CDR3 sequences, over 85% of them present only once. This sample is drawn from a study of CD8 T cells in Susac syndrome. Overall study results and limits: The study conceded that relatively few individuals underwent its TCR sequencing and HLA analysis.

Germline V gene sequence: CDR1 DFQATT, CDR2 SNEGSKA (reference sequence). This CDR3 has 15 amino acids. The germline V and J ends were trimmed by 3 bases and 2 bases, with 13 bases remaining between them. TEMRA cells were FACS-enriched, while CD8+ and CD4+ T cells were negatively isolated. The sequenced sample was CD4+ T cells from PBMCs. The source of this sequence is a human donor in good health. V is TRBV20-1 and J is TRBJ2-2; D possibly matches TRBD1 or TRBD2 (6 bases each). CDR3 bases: TGCAGTGCTAGTCTCGCGGGGACAAACACCGGGGAGCTGTTTTTT. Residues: CSASLAGTNTGELFF.